These 20 T cell receptor beta chains share one sample of origin, sequenced in a study of beta chain features in type 1 diabetes. Study-wide points: Type 1 diabetes patients had moderately but significantly shorter TCRB CDR3s in all four CD4+ subsets.

Expressed TCRB transcripts got sequenced, as all isolated RNA was reverse transcribed. Method: immunoSEQ multiplex PCR; TCRdb's copy keeps in-frame clones and lacks some. The sample records hundreds of thousands of clones, roughly 11% being singletons. No antigens are known for them. The sequenced sample consisted of naive CD4+ T cells from blood. All receptors derive from a man aged 25 to 40 with type 1 diabetes.

The genes are TRBV7-2 and TRBJ2-5; D might be TRBD2 (6 bases). Germline V gene lookup returns CDR1 SGHTA and CDR2 FQGNSA. V gave up 5 bases and J gave up 4 bases, with 11 bases separating them. The CDR3 is made up of 13 amino acids. In DNA form, the CDR3 reads TGTGCCAGCAGCCGGGGACTGGTAGAGACCCAGTACTTC. Protein sequence: CASSRGLVETQYF.

This clone was observed a few times. This chain joins TRBV4-3 and TRBJ2-3; tentatively, D is TRBD1 (5 bases). Germline CDR1 and CDR2: LGHNA and YSLEER. Trimming took 0 bases from V and 6 from J, leaving 13 bases between them. This CDR3 spans 15 amino acids. In DNA form, the CDR3 reads TGCGCCAGCAGCCAAGATAAGTATGGGGCGGATACGCAGTATTTT. Translation: CASSQDKYGADTQYF.

In its sample, this clone was seen a few times. The chain joins TRBV5-4 to TRBJ1-1; no firm D call. Germline CDR1 SGHNT, CDR2 YYREEE (reference sequence). The ends were cut back, 0 bases at V and 5 bases at J, with 8 bases in the middle. The CDR3 has 13 amino acids. The CDR3 sequence is CASSLAGPTEAFF. The CDR3 DNA reads as TGTGCCAGCAGCTTGGCGGGTCCGACTGAAGCTTTCTTT.

This clone occurred a few times. This CDR3 is CSVGQGMPEAFF. Here the CDR3 DNA reads TGCAGCGTGGGACAGGGGATGCCTGAAGCTTTCTTT. The chain recombines TRBV29-1 with TRBJ1-1, with 10 bases that match TRBD1. The CDR3 sequence is 12 residues long. Germline lookup yields CDR1 SQVTM and CDR2 ANQGSEA. V was pared by 6 bases and J by 6 bases, with 4 bases of the junction left unmatched.

The chain combines TRBV7-9 with TRBJ1-4; TRBD1 aligns across 7 bases. Per germline, CDR1 SEHNR and CDR2 FQNEAQ (reference sequence). With 5 bases clipped from V and 11 bases from J, the junction kept 5 bases outside the gene matches. CDR3 length equals 12 residues. The DNA for the CDR3 is TGTGCCAGCAGCGCCGACAGGGCCAAACTGTTTTTT. This codes for CASSADRAKLFF.

The chain is built from TRBV5-1 and TRBJ2-3; possible D gene TRBD2, 5 bases. This CDR3 has 17 amino acids. CDR1 and CDR2 (germline): SGHRS, YFSETQ. V dropped 0 bases and J dropped 3 bases, with 17 bases sitting between them. The CDR3 protein is CASSLGPEAGGTDTQYF. The CDR3 DNA reads TGCGCCAGCAGCTTGGGCCCGGAGGCGGGCGGGACAGATACGCAGTATTTT.

This clone was seen more than once but under ten times. V and J are TRBV6-1 and TRBJ1-1; D is possibly TRBD1 (6 bases). The CDR3 contains 14 residues. The germline CDR1 and CDR2 sequences are MNHNS and SASEGT. Trimming removed 3 bases at V and 5 bases at J, with 13 bases between. The CDR3 loop is CASSEWTEGTEAFF. The CDR3 DNA reads as TGTGCCAGCAGTGAGTGGACAGAGGGAACTGAAGCTTTCTTT.

The chain uses TRBV28 and TRBJ1-2; 8 bases map to TRBD1. The CDR3 runs to 13 residues. Germline V lookup: CDR1 MDHEN, CDR2 SYDVKM. J gave up 7 bases and V 6 bases, and 7 bases lay outside the gene matches. The CDR3 DNA follows: TGTGCCAGCAGAGTTACAGGGGGTAGTGGCTACACCTTC. Protein product: CASRVTGGSGYTF.

The V gene is TRBV4-3, the J gene TRBJ2-7; a possible D gene is TRBD1 (7 bases). From germline, CDR1 is LGHNA and CDR2 YSLEER. V was pared by 4 bases and J by 3 bases, with 28 bases between. The CDR3 runs to 19 residues. The CDR3 reads CASSPTEGKPRGEGYEQYF. CDR3 nucleotides: TGCGCCAGCAGCCCAACCGAAGGGAAGCCCAGGGGGGAAGGCTACGAGCAGTACTTC.

This clone was observed a few times. DNA of the CDR3: TGTGCCTGGAGTGTACTGGGGGCCCGCTACACCTTC. Protein: CAWSVLGARYTF. This chain uses TRBV30 with TRBJ1-2, with D perhaps TRBD1 (6 bases). CDR3 size: 12 residues. CDR1 GTSNPN and CDR2 SVGIG come from the germline V gene (reference sequence). The ends were cut back, 0 bases at V and 9 bases at J, with 11 bases in the middle. Supplemented by reference TRBV30 and TRBJ1-2, the full variable domain reads SQTIHQWPATLVQPVGSPLSLECTVEGTSNPNLYWYRQAAGRGLQLLFYSVGIGQISSEVPQNLSASRPQDRQFILSSKKLLLSDSGFYLCAWSVLGARYTFGSGTRLTVV.

This rearrangement joins TRBV5-1 to TRBJ2-7; 11 bases are a match to TRBD2. In germline, CDR1 is SGHRS, CDR2 YFSETQ. The CDR3 spans 15 residues. V lost 4 bases to trimming and J lost 2 bases; unmatched junction nucleotides: 5. In DNA, the CDR3 is TGCGCCAGCAGCCTAGGACTAGCGGGTACCTACGAGCAGTACTTC. Translated: CASSLGLAGTYEQYF.

This clone came up a few times. The chain is built from TRBV30 and TRBJ2-7; D perhaps matches TRBD1 (6 bases). The CDR3 is 13 residues long. Germline values: CDR1 GTSNPN, CDR2 SVGIG (reference sequence). With 0 bases removed from V and 2 bases from J, the gap between germline ends came to 8 bases. This chain's CDR3 is CAWSVGQTYEQYF. The CDR3 DNA follows: TGTGCCTGGAGTGTTGGACAGACCTACGAGCAGTACTTC.

The gene calls are TRBV2 and TRBJ1-5; a weak D match, TRBD1 (6 bases). Per germline, CDR1 SNHLY and CDR2 FYNNEI. The V end was cut by 6 bases, the J end by 7 bases, with 13 bases between. The length of the CDR3 is 13 residues. CDR3 protein: CASRGRGGQPQHF. CDR3 DNA: TGTGCCAGCAGAGGCAGGGGTGGCCAGCCCCAGCATTTT. Variable domain in full (rest from reference TRBV2 and TRBJ1-5): EPEVTQTPSHQVTQMGQEVILRCVPISNHLYFYWYRQILGQKVEFLVSFYNNEISEKSEIFDDQFSVERPDGSNFTLKIRSTKLEDSAMYFCASRGRGGQPQHFGDGTRLSIL.

The CDR3 DNA reads as TGTGCCATCAGTGAGCGTGGGACAGGGAAGGCCGAGCAGTACTTC. Its protein is CAISERGTGKAEQYF. V is TRBV10-3 and J is TRBJ2-7, with 9 positions matching TRBD1. The germline V gene encodes CDR1 ENHRY and CDR2 SYGVKD. The ends lost 2 bases at V and 6 bases at J; junction bases unmatched: 8. CDR3 length: 15 amino acids.

The chain joins TRBV5-1 to TRBJ1-1; TRBD1 might be the D (6 bases). Trimming shortened V by 6 bases and J by 0 bases, and 9 bases separated the two germline ends. Germline V gene data show CDR1 as SGHRS and CDR2 as YFSETQ. CDR3 length equals 13 residues. CDR3 in amino acids: CASTTGMNTEAFF. CDR3 DNA sequence: TGCGCCAGCACCACAGGGATGAACACTGAAGCTTTCTTT.

The sample holds a few counts of this clone. The chain employs TRBV30 and TRBJ2-5; TRBD1 agrees at 9 bases. The V gene's germline CDR1 is GTSNPN and CDR2 SVGIG (reference sequence). The V and J ends lost 2 bases and 5 bases, in that order; junction bases with no gene match: 15. This CDR3 region has 17 residues. The CDR3 region is CAWSPPPPGQGMETQYF. In DNA, the CDR3 is TGTGCCTGGAGTCCGCCCCCCCCTGGACAGGGGATGGAGACCCAGTACTTC.

This clone was counted only a few times. This chain connects TRBV29-1 to TRBJ2-3; no clear D. Germline V gene data show CDR1 as SQVTM and CDR2 as ANQGSEA. CDR3 length: 14 amino acids. V was trimmed by 7 bases and J by 2 bases, leaving 16 bases between them. The CDR3 sequence: CSATTSLDTDTQYF. The DNA of the CDR3 is TGCAGCGCCACAACCTCGCTCGACACAGATACGCAGTATTTT.

CDR3 bases: TGTGCCAGCAGCTTAGAGCGGCACAGCACGAGCTCCTACGAGCAGTACTTC. Translating gives CASSLERHSTSSYEQYF. The J gene is TRBJ2-7, the V gene TRBV7-8; D perhaps matches TRBD2 (5 bases). Trimming left V 1 base short and J 0 bases short, with 16 bases between. Looked up from germline, CDR1 is SGHVS and CDR2 is FQNEAQ. CDR3 length: 17 residues.

CDR3 protein: CASSAGQAGSPLHF. CDR3 coding DNA: TGTGCCAGCAGCGCGGGACAGGCGGGCTCACCCCTCCACTTT. This chain joins TRBV9 and TRBJ1-6; 8 nucleotides line up with TRBD1. The V gene end was trimmed by 3 bases and the J gene end by 10 bases; junction bases not matched to a gene: 6. CDR1 SGDLS and CDR2 YYNGEE come from the germline V gene. This CDR3 region has 14 residues.

This clone has more than one count but fewer than ten. The chain joins TRBV25-1 to TRBJ1-3, with unresolved D. Germline-derived CDR1 and CDR2 are MGHDK and SYGVNS. The CDR3 loop spans 16 amino acids. Trimming took off 8 bases at V and 2 bases at J, with 19 bases between the two ends. In nucleotides, the CDR3 is TGTGCCAGCGAGGAATACAACACATTCCCTGGAAACACCATATATTTT. It specifies CASEEYNTFPGNTIYF.